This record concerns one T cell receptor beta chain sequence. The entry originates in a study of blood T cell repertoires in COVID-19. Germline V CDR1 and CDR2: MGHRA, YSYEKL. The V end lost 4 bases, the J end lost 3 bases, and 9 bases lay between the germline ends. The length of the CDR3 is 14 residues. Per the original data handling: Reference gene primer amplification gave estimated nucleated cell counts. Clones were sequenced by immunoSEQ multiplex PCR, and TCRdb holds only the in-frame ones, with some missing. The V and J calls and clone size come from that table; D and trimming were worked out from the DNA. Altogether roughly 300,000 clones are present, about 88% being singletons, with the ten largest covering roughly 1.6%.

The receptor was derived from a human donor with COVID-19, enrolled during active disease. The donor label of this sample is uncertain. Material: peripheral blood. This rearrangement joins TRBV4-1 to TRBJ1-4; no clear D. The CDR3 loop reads CASSRSIANEKLFF. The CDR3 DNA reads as TGCGCCAGCAGCCGGAGTATAGCTAATGAAAAACTGTTTTTT.